This T cell receptor beta chain appears in the sequencing data of a study of regulatory T cells after allogeneic stem cell transplantation (dated by TCRdb to 2017 to 2018). As for the study more broadly: Patients were grouped by whether acute graft-versus-host disease developed within 100 days after stem cell transplantation. The study compared the TCR repertoire of regulatory T cells after allogeneic stem cell transplantation in patients who had acute graft-versus-host disease versus patients who did not. CD4+CD25+CD127- regulatory T cells were obtained from patient PBMCs by means of fluorescence-activated cell sorting. Conventional CD4+ T cells defined as CD4+CD25+/-CD127+ were also sorted and TCR-sequenced for comparison in the study. Summary of the overall study and its limitations: Top 10 regulatory T-cell clones occupied a significantly larger repertoire share in non-GvHD patients, suggesting expansion of presumably allo-specific protective clones. No significant difference in conventional CD4+ T-cell repertoire diversity was found between patients with and without graft-versus-host disease. Compared with patients who had graft-versus-host disease, patients without the disease had a regulatory T-cell TCR repertoire that was more focused and less diverse. No regulatory T-cell clones were shared by all patients, and sorted cell numbers did not correlate significantly with the inverse Simpson index. The small patient sample size meant the findings required validation in a larger cohort.

Reading the label with the study, this specimen's time point is: 30 days after allogeneic hematopoietic stem cell transplantation. At 30 days after allogeneic hematopoietic stem cell transplantation, peripheral blood mononuclear cells were collected from the patients. In the germline V gene (reference sequence), CDR1 corresponds to DFQATT and CDR2 to SNEGSKA. The cysteine opens and the phenylalanine closes a CDR3 of 14 amino acids. This entry keeps only the CDR3 DNA: 42 bases, framed from base 1. For this clonotype: Its binding antigen is unknown. Compared with germline, one end of the junction differs, possibly owing to a read error.

TCRdb lists the instrument as Illumina MiSeq. Reverse transcription of RNA was performed with the SMARTer RACE cDNA Amplification kit, after which the TCR beta CDR3 region was amplified. RNA from sorted cells was extracted with the RNeasy Mini Kit. TCR beta amplicons were sequenced using Illumina paired-end sequencing. The authors processed their data as follows. MiXCR, VDJtools and the tcR R package were the tools used to analyze the TCR repertoire. Diversity was quantified with the inverse Simpson index, and clones were binned as rare, small, medium or expanded by repertoire proportion. TCRdb took the public reads, trimmed them with fastp at Q25, ran MiXCR for clone calling and kept in-frame beta chains. Rows with a matching CDR3 protein are joined into one entry that keeps the most common DNA and genes. What appears here as the V and J calls and clone size reflects TCRdb's work, not the paper's. The sample profile shows 4,000 to 5,000 distinct CDR3 sequences; around 95% of them were found once. The top ten clonotypes cover about 37% of the sample.

This receptor was obtained from a human patient who had an allogeneic stem cell transplant, so the T cells may come from the graft donor. Sequencing was performed on sorted CD4+ T cells from blood (whether regulatory or conventional is not recorded), taken 30 days after allogeneic stem cell transplant. The chain is made from TRBV20-1 and TRBJ1-5, with the identity of the D gene unclear. The CDR3 amino acid sequence is: CSASSGVATQPQHF. The base sequence is TGCAGTGCTAGTTCGGGAGTGGCCACTCAGCCGCAGCATTTT.